Below, 17 T cell receptor beta chains from the same sample are listed, as sequenced in a study of T-cell reconstitution after alpha-beta-depleted transplantation in children. A library of TCRbeta sequences, prepared with unique molecular identifiers, was generated. A single record per CDR3 protein comes from TCRdb applying MiXCR to the PCR reads. The sample contains tens of thousands of distinct CDR3 sequences, approximately 4.4% of which appear only once. Specimen: PBMCs, mostly from graft donor cells, collected 180 days after TCRalphabeta/CD19-depleted stem cell transplant. The origin of the receptors is a boy under two years old who had a stem cell transplant for acute myeloid leukemia, so the T cells may come from the graft donor.

This clonotype was counted between two and nine times. One end of the junction does not line up with germline, which may come from a read error. The rearrangement links TRBV3-1 to TRBJ2-3; a possible D gene is TRBD2 (6 bases). This CDR3 contains 19 residues. CDR1 is LGHDT and CDR2 is YNNKEL in the germline V gene (reference sequence). The CDR3 DNA reads TGTGCCTGCAGCCAAGATTCGAGCTTGGCGGGGATACGCACAGATACGCAGTATTTT. It codes for CACSQDSSLAGIRTDTQYF.

This clonotype has more than one count but fewer than ten. This chain links TRBV6-5 with TRBJ2-7; possible D gene TRBD1, 6 bases. In germline, CDR1 is MNHEY, CDR2 SVGAGI. V was cut by 5 bases and J by 4 bases, with 9 bases left in between. CDR3 length: 12 residues. The CDR3 region has the DNA TGTGCCAGCAGTACCACAGGGTACGAGCAGTACTTC. Translated: CASSTTGYEQYF.

In this sample, this clonotype turned up many times. This rearrangement joins TRBV28 to TRBJ2-5; D may be TRBD1 or TRBD2 (5 bases each). This CDR3 region has 17 residues. Germline V gene lookup returns CDR1 MDHEN and CDR2 SYDVKM. V was pared by 7 bases and J by 7 bases, with 28 bases between. The CDR3 DNA sequence: TGTGCCAGCACCCTCGATCGGGACCCCCGACGGAGAGGGACCCAGTACTTC. Its protein product is CASTLDRDPRRRGTQYF.

This clonotype appeared many times. The chain joins TRBV11-3 to TRBJ2-7, with a weak D call TRBD1 (6 bases). Per the germline V gene, CDR1 is SGHNT and CDR2 is YENEEA. This CDR3 has 14 amino acids. Trimming shortened V by 6 bases and J by 3 bases, and 15 bases separated the two germline ends. The CDR3 DNA reads TGTGCCAGCAGACTCCAGGGGAAGGGCTACGAGCAGTACTTC. The encoded protein is CASRLQGKGYEQYF.

This clonotype was detected many times. The V gene is TRBV12-3 or TRBV12-4, the J gene TRBJ2-1, with TRBD1 identical over 11 bases. The CDR3 runs 17 residues. V trimming: 3 bases; J trimming: 3 bases; junction bases outside the gene matches: 7. CDR3 loop: CASSFSTGTGGYNEQFF. The CDR3 DNA is TGTGCCAGCAGTTTTTCGACCGGGACAGGGGGCTACAATGAGCAGTTCTTC.

This clonotype has a count of ten or more. The chain uses TRBV28 and TRBJ2-1; 16 bases agree with TRBD2. This CDR3 comprises 20 residues. The V and J ends lost 5 bases and 0 bases, in that order; junction bases with no gene match: 10. Germline lookup yields CDR1 MDHEN and CDR2 SYDVKM. The CDR3 DNA is TGTGCCAGCAGTGCCCCGGGACTAGCGGGGGGGCCGAGCTCCTACAATGAGCAGTTCTTC. As protein: CASSAPGLAGGPSSYNEQFF.

This clonotype is deemed medium-sized. This sequence joins TRBV11-2 and TRBJ2-7; possibly TRBD1 for D (6 bases). Trimming cost V 5 bases and J 0 bases, with 11 bases left between them. CDR1 is SGHAT, CDR2 FQNNGV, per germline. This CDR3 has 14 amino acids. CDR3 in DNA: TGTGCCAGCAGCGTCCGACAGGACTCCTACGAGCAGTACTTC. Amino acid sequence: CASSVRQDSYEQYF.

This clonotype was observed at least ten times. The gene calls are TRBV6-1 and TRBJ1-4; a possible D gene is TRBD1 (6 bases). V was shortened by 2 bases and J by 2 bases, with 9 bases between the two germline ends. This CDR3 is 15 amino acids long. Germline V gives CDR1 MNHNS, CDR2 SASEGT. The CDR3 DNA reads TGTGCCAGCAGTGAAACTGGGGGCACTAATGAAAAACTGTTTTTT. Its translation: CASSETGGTNEKLFF.

This clonotype was seen ten or more times. The chain carries TRBV12-3 or TRBV12-4 and TRBJ2-1, with 8 bases that match TRBD1. With 3 bases clipped from V and 2 bases from J, the junction kept 9 bases outside the gene matches. The CDR3 totals 17 residues. CDR3 sequence reads: CASSLISGQGPYNEQFF. CDR3 DNA sequence: TGTGCCAGCAGTTTGATCTCTGGACAGGGACCCTACAATGAGCAGTTCTTC.

The table lists this clonotype with many counts. The J gene is TRBJ1-1, the V gene TRBV10-3; D is uncertain. This CDR3 region has 14 residues. CDR1 ENHRY and CDR2 SYGVKD come from the germline V gene. V was pared by 6 bases and J by 1 base, with 12 bases between. The CDR3 here is CAISPRTGNTEAFF. In DNA, the CDR3 is TGTGCCATCAGCCCTCGGACGGGGAACACTGAAGCTTTCTTT.

There are many counts of this clonotype. The rearrangement uses TRBV7-9 and TRBJ1-6, with D possibly matching TRBD1 (5 bases). Germline-derived CDR1 and CDR2 are SEHNR and FQNEAQ (reference sequence). The CDR3 has 14 amino acids. Trimming took 5 bases from V and 9 from J, leaving 14 bases between them. The CDR3 nucleotides read TGTGCCAGCAGCCCCGGGGGGAGGAGTTCACCCCTCCACTTT. It is translated as CASSPGGRSSPLHF. Variable domain in full (rest from reference TRBV7-9 and TRBJ1-6): DTGVSQNPRHKITKRGQNVTFRCDPISEHNRLYWYRQTLGQGPEFLTYFQNEAQLEKSRLLSDRFSAERPKGSFSTLEIQRTEQGDSAMYLCASSPGGRSSPLHFGNGTRLTVT.

This clonotype was detected many times. This chain connects TRBV7-9 to TRBJ2-3; TRBD2 might be the D (7 bases). In germline, CDR1 is SEHNR, CDR2 FQNEAQ (reference sequence). V was shortened by 2 bases and J by 1 base, with 13 bases between the two germline ends. The CDR3 is 16 residues long. CDR3: CASSLWGGQRTDTQYF. The CDR3 bases are TGTGCCAGCAGCTTATGGGGGGGACAACGCACAGATACGCAGTATTTT. Full variable domain (missing parts from reference TRBV7-9 and TRBJ2-3): DTGVSQNPRHKITKRGQNVTFRCDPISEHNRLYWYRQTLGQGPEFLTYFQNEAQLEKSRLLSDRFSAERPKGSFSTLEIQRTEQGDSAMYLCASSLWGGQRTDTQYFGPGTRLTVL.

This clonotype was seen ten or more times. This rearrangement joins TRBV4-3 to TRBJ1-1, with D tentatively TRBD1 (5 bases). Germline CDR1 LGHNA, CDR2 YSLEER. The CDR3 length is 16 residues. The V end lost 3 bases, the J end lost 0 bases, and 14 bases lay between the germline ends. The CDR3 is CASSQGDSLMNTEAFF. The DNA of the CDR3 is TGCGCCAGCAGCCAGGGTGACAGCCTCATGAACACTGAAGCTTTCTTT.

In its sample, this clonotype was seen many times. The chain recombines TRBV19 with TRBJ2-1; D is unclear. The germline V gene encodes CDR1 LNHDA and CDR2 SQIVND (reference sequence). The CDR3 loop spans 15 amino acids. V gave up 2 bases and J gave up 0 bases, with 8 bases separating them. The CDR3 here is CASSIYRHSYNEQFF. The CDR3 nucleotides are TGTGCCAGTAGTATATACCGCCACTCCTACAATGAGCAGTTCTTC.

This clonotype was seen repeatedly, ten times or more. The rearrangement links TRBV27 to TRBJ1-1; D is unclear. V gave up 0 bases and J gave up 4 bases, with 9 bases separating them. Germline V lookup: CDR1 MNHEY, CDR2 SMNVEV (reference sequence). CDR3 length: 14 residues. The CDR3 sequence is CASSLSSVFTEAFF. For the CDR3, the DNA is TGTGCCAGCAGTTTATCGAGCGTTTTCACTGAAGCTTTCTTT.

This clonotype was found many times. The CDR3 loop is CASSQEVRTFGELFF. The CDR3 DNA follows: TGTGCCAGCAGCCAAGAGGTACGAACCTTCGGGGAGCTGTTTTTT. The V call is TRBV3-1, the J call TRBJ2-2, with D unresolved. The CDR3 length is 15 residues. From germline, CDR1 is LGHDT and CDR2 YNNKEL (reference sequence). Trimming took 0 bases from V and 7 from J, leaving 12 bases between them.

This clonotype was counted ten times or more. V and J are TRBV18 and TRBJ2-7, with D possibly matching TRBD2 (6 bases). V lost 3 bases and J 7 bases, leaving 16 bases between the germline ends. This CDR3 region has 14 residues. Germline V gene sequence: CDR1 KGHSH, CDR2 LQKENI. CDR3 in DNA: TGTGCCAGCTCACCGGGGGGTAAGGGGCGTGAGCAGTACGTC. This encodes CASSPGGKGREQYV.